Detailed here is one T cell receptor (beta chain). As yet, its antigen is unknown. V was pared by 4 bases and J by 8 bases, with 11 bases of the junction left unmatched. The CDR3 has 15 amino acids. The germline gives CDR1 LGHDT, CDR2 YNNKEL (reference sequence). Peptide-pool stimulation followed by sequencing identified expanded antigen-specific CD4+ clonotypes in the ViraFEST assay. With more than 9 days of culture completed, CD4+ T cells were isolated. A PCR test confirmed that the person had SARS-CoV-2 infection between March and December 2020. Data came from immunoSEQ multiplex PCR; TCRdb stores just in-frame clones and leaves some out. The data contain around 37,000 clones, 73% of them singletons. This entry is derived from a study of vaccination effects on CD4 cells after COVID-19. Overall study results and limits: Marked clonal contraction of infection- and vaccine-induced clones was seen late after vaccination.

This TCR derives from a human donor who had a prior SARS-CoV-2 infection. Here the sequenced sample was CD4+ T cells from PBMCs cultured with a peptide pool, taken before COVID-19 vaccination. The J gene is TRBJ2-1, the V gene TRBV3-1 (or the pseudogene TRBV3-2), with 7 positions matching TRBD2. CDR3 region: CASSPPRRELYEQFF. The CDR3 nucleotides are TGTGCCAGCAGCCCCCCCCGGCGGGAGTTGTATGAGCAGTTCTTC.